What follows are 10 T cell receptor beta chains derived from one specimen sequenced in a study of shared clonotypes between healthy human individuals. Measured with immunoSEQ multiplex PCR; TCRdb has only the in-frame clones, and not every one. Of hundreds of thousands of clones in the sample, around 96% are singletons; the top ten hold 0.25% to 0.35%. Sequenced input: memory CD8+ T cells sorted from blood. The subset denotes: CD45RO+ cells pooled with CCR7-negative TemRA cells. The receptors derive from a man aged 25-45 years in good health.

V gene TRBV15 combines with J gene TRBJ2-1; D could derive from TRBD1 or TRBD2 (5 bases each). Germline values: CDR1 LNHNV, CDR2 YYDKDF (reference sequence). This CDR3 is 14 amino acids long. Trimming took off 5 bases at V and 5 bases at J, with 13 bases between the two ends. CDR3 DNA: TGTGCCACCAGCTCCCGGGACGAGGACAATGAGCAGTTCTTC. Translated: CATSSRDEDNEQFF.

Comments on this clone: One end of the junction is discordant with germline, which a read error may explain. The chain is built from TRBV5-1 and TRBJ2-5; D remains ambiguous. Germline V gene sequence: CDR1 SGHRS, CDR2 YFSETQ. This CDR3 spans 14 amino acids. The CDR3 coding sequence is TGCGCCAGCAGCTTGGCCCGGATCCAAGAGGCCCAGTACTTC. Protein: CASSLARIQEAQYF.

This chain uses TRBV10-2 with TRBJ2-3; TRBD2 matches 8 bases. The CDR3 is made up of 11 amino acids. Losses at the gene ends were 8 bases for V and 12 bases for J; bases not matched to a gene: 7. Germline loops: CDR1 WSHSY, CDR2 SAAADI. The CDR3 sequence: CASGSGLVQYF. DNA for the CDR3: TGCGCCAGCGGATCGGGACTAGTACAGTATTTT.

The chain uses TRBV13 and TRBJ2-3, with TRBD2 matching 9 bases. Germline V gives CDR1 PRHDT, CDR2 FYEKMQ (reference sequence). V dropped 5 bases and J dropped 6; count of bases not matched to a gene: 9. CDR3 length: 15 residues. The CDR3 reads CASSRPGLAADTQYF. CDR3 sequence (DNA): TGTGCCAGCAGCCGCCCGGGACTAGCAGCCGATACGCAGTATTTT.

The chain carries TRBV6-7 and TRBJ1-2; D ambiguous. TRBV6-7 is noted as an ORF with a role that remains uncertain. This CDR3 comprises 16 residues. Trimming left V 5 bases short and J 12 bases short, with 28 bases between. The CDR3 spells CASSPSMIHGSTSHTF. The DNA of the CDR3 is TGTGCCAGCAGTCCGTCCATGATACACGGATCTACTTCGCACACCTTC.

This clone has just one count. The V gene is TRBV16, the J gene TRBJ2-7; D may correspond to TRBD1 or TRBD2 (5 bases each). This CDR3 has 14 residues. CDR1 KGHSY and CDR2 FQNENV come from the germline V gene. V gave up 4 bases and J gave up 0 bases, with 10 bases separating them. The CDR3 here is CASSRGGSSYEQYF. For the CDR3, the DNA is TGTGCCAGCAGCCGTGGGGGAAGCTCCTACGAGCAGTACTTC.

V gene TRBV9 combines with J gene TRBJ2-3, with D perhaps TRBD2 (6 bases). The CDR3 has 16 residues. CDR1 SGDLS and CDR2 YYNGEE come from the germline V gene. V was clipped by 4 bases and J by 1 base, with 16 bases between them. CDR3 sequence: CASSPLGGTGTDTQYF. The DNA for the CDR3 is TGTGCCAGCAGCCCCCTTGGCGGGACTGGCACAGATACGCAGTATTTT.

This clone was observed a single time. The V gene is TRBV27, the J gene TRBJ2-1; the D is unclear. V was cut by 3 bases and J by 3 bases, with 12 bases left in between. CDR1 MNHEY and CDR2 SMNVEV come from the germline V gene (reference sequence). This CDR3 comprises 15 residues. The CDR3 DNA is TGTGCCAGCAGTTTGTTCTCGGTCTTCTACAATGAGCAGTTCTTC. This encodes CASSLFSVFYNEQFF.

This clone appeared a single time. Other DNA sequences of this sample code for an identical CDR3. This chain uses TRBV25-1 with TRBJ1-5, with unresolved D. The CDR3 is made up of 14 amino acids. Germline CDR1 MGHDK, CDR2 SYGVNS. Trimming shortened V by 4 bases and J by 0 bases, and 7 bases separated the two germline ends. Written as DNA, the CDR3 is TGTGCCAGCAGTGTTGGGAGTAGCAATCAGCCCCAGCATTTT. It translates to CASSVGSSNQPQHF.

The V gene is TRBV19, the J gene TRBJ2-7, with a tentative D call TRBD1 (5 bases). Germline CDR1 and CDR2: LNHDA and SQIVND (reference sequence). The CDR3 extends over 13 amino acids. With 4 bases removed from V and 3 bases from J, the gap between germline ends came to 10 bases. The CDR3 loop reads CASSKTAVYEQYF. The CDR3 DNA sequence: TGTGCCAGTAGTAAGACAGCCGTCTACGAGCAGTACTTC.